Listed here are 13 T cell receptor beta chains from one sample, sequenced in a study of tumor and adjacent non-tumor tissue in lung cancer. This sample's RNA came from whole unsorted tissue. A modified ARM-PCR protocol with three rounds of nested PCR amplified TCRbeta. Via MiXCR, TCRdb re-called the multiplex PCR reads, giving one row per CDR3 protein. In the table there are about 82,000 distinct CDR3 sequences, roughly 80% of which are singletons. The specimen was lung tumor tissue. The receptor set was obtained from a woman in her forties or fifties with non-small cell lung cancer.

This chain links TRBV24-1 with TRBJ2-1, with 12 bases aligning to TRBD2. The CDR3 is 19 amino acids. V lost 3 bases and J lost 0; bases outside the gene matches: 8. Germline V gene lookup returns CDR1 KGHDR and CDR2 SFDVKD. The CDR3 here is CATSDAPGLAGNSYNEQFF. CDR3 nucleotide sequence: TGTGCCACCAGTGATGCTCCGGGACTAGCGGGCAACTCCTACAATGAGCAGTTCTTC.

As regards this clonotype: Compared with germline, one end of the junction differs, possibly owing to a read error. The chain joins TRBV11-2 to TRBJ2-1; D remains unclear. This CDR3 has 14 amino acids. CDR1 SGHAT and CDR2 FQNNGV come from the germline V gene. The CDR3, as DNA: TGTACCAGCAGCTTTGGCGGTGCCGACAATGAGCAGCTCTTC. It translates to CTSSFGGADNEQLF.

Remarks on this clonotype: One junction end does not reproduce the germline sequence, and a read error may be involved. The CDR3 DNA follows: TGTGCCAGCAACTTATTTGAGAGGGGCGGACCGCCCCAGCATTTT. Encoded protein: CASNLFERGGPPQHF. The gene calls are TRBV11-2 and TRBJ1-5; D might be TRBD1 (5 bases). This CDR3 is 15 amino acids long. Looked up from germline, CDR1 is SGHAT and CDR2 is FQNNGV. Full variable domain (rest looked up from reference TRBV11-2 and TRBJ1-5): EAGVAQSPRYKIIEKRQSVAFWCNPISGHATLYWYQQILGQGPKLLIQFQNNGVVDDSQLPKDRFSAERLKGVDSTLKIQPAKLEDSAVYLCASNLFERGGPPQHFGDGTRLSIL.

Note on this clonotype: The final CDR3 position lacks the conserved phenylalanine or tryptophan, pointing to a likely read error. The chain links TRBV24-1 to TRBJ2-4, with a weak D call TRBD1 (5 bases). The CDR3 sequence is 14 residues long. Germline CDR1 reads KGHDR; CDR2 reads SFDVKD. CDR3 amino acids: CTTSDSRGSDIQYL. The CDR3 DNA reads as TGTACCACCAGTGATTCTAGGGGTTCTGACATTCAGTACCTC.

A remark on this clonotype: An end of the junction does not agree with germline; a read error may underlie this. The V and J genes are TRBV7-9 and TRBJ2-7; D perhaps matches TRBD1 (6 bases). CDR3 length: 15 amino acids. The germline CDR1 and CDR2 sequences are SEHNR and FQNEAQ (reference sequence). The CDR3 here is CDSSLALQGSPEQYF. The CDR3 DNA sequence: TGTGACAGCAGCTTAGCGCTGCAGGGGTCGCCCGAGCAGTACTTC.

Regarding this clonotype: At one end the junction does not follow the germline gene, possibly because of a read error. The chain's CDR3 is CVSVVGEYSQPQHF. Written as DNA, the CDR3 is TGTGTCAGCGTAGTGGGGGAATACAGTCAGCCCCAGCATTTT. J is TRBJ1-5 and V is TRBV6-5; TRBD1 is a possible D gene (5 bases). Germline V gene data show CDR1 as MNHEY and CDR2 as SVGAGI. CDR3 length: 14 residues.

This clonotype was observed once. Compared with germline, one end of the junction differs, possibly owing to a read error. The rearrangement links TRBV20-1 to TRBJ2-5; tentatively, D is TRBD2 (6 bases). The CDR3 sequence is 12 residues long. Germline V gene lookup returns CDR1 DFQATT and CDR2 SNEGSKA (reference sequence). CDR3 nucleotide sequence: TGCAGTGGTACTTGCGGGAAAGAGGCCCAGTACTTC. Protein: CSGTCGKEAQYF.

This clonotype is deemed medium-sized. The gene calls are TRBV10-3 and TRBJ2-5; tentative D call: TRBD1 (6 bases). V was pared by 11 bases and J by 2 bases, with 12 bases between. The CDR3 loop spans 12 amino acids. Germline CDR1 is ENHRY and CDR2 is SYGVKD. The CDR3: CAVRTAQETQYF. For the CDR3, the DNA is TGTGCCGTCCGGACAGCGCAAGAGACCCAGTACTTC.

Turning to this clonotype: At one of its ends the junction is not consistent with the germline gene, which may arise from a read error. The chain combines TRBV29-1 with TRBJ2-7; D tentatively reads TRBD1 or TRBD2 (5 bases each). The CDR3 spans 15 residues. Germline values: CDR1 SQVTM, CDR2 ANQGSEA. DNA for the CDR3: TGTAGCGTTGAACAATCGGGGACCCCCGTCTACGAGCAGTACTTC. This translates into CSVEQSGTPVYEQYF.

The gene calls are TRBV20-1 and TRBJ2-5; possibly TRBD2 for D (5 bases). CDR1 DFQATT and CDR2 SNEGSKA come from the germline V gene (reference sequence). Trimming stripped 6 bases from V and 3 bases from J, with 11 bases between. The CDR3 runs to 12 residues. The CDR3 reads CSASGIKETQYF. In DNA form, the CDR3 reads TGCAGTGCGTCGGGAATAAAAGAGACCCAGTACTTC.

A note on this clonotype: A read error may produce the germline difference seen at one junction end. This chain connects TRBV11-1 to TRBJ2-3; D remains ambiguous. CDR1 SGHAT and CDR2 FQDESV come from the germline V gene (reference sequence). CDR3 length: 14 amino acids. CDR3 sequence (DNA): TGTGCCTGCAGCTATTCATGGGCGCAGGATACACAGTATTTT. It translates to CACSYSWAQDTQYF.

CDR3 amino acids: CGENSSPVTVSYEQYF. The CDR3 nucleotides are TGCGGGGAGAACTCCTCACCCGTGACAGTCTCCTACGAGCAGTACTTC. The gene calls are TRBV20-1 and TRBJ2-7, with D perhaps TRBD1 or TRBD2 (5 bases each). Germline V gene sequence: CDR1 DFQATT, CDR2 SNEGSKA (reference sequence). The CDR3 extends over 16 amino acids.

Worth noting for this clonotype: An end of the junction differs from the germline gene, which may be a read error. The CDR3 region is CARSQEFYDGYTF. The CDR3 DNA reads TGCGCCAGAAGCCAAGAGTTCTATGATGGCTACACCTTC. The V call is TRBV4-1, the J call TRBJ1-2; D gene ambiguous. The germline gives CDR1 MGHRA, CDR2 YSYEKL. The CDR3 runs to 13 residues.